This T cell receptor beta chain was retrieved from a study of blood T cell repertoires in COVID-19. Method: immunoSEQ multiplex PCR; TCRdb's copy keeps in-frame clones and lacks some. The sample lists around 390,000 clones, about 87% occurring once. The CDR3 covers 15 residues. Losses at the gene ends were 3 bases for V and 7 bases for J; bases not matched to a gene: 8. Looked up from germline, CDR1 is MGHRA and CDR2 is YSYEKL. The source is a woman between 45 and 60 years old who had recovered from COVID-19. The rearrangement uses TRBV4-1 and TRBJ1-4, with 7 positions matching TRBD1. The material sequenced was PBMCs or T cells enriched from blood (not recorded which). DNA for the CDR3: TGCGCCAGCAGCCATGCCGACAGGGACAGTGAAAAACTGTTTTTT. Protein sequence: CASSHADRDSEKLFF.